These 30 T cell receptor beta chains originate from one sample sequenced in a study of tumor-infiltrating lymphocytes in primary liver carcinoma. Production of TCR beta cDNA used 500 ng total RNA together with a constant-region primer. ARM-PCR was slightly modified, and three nested multiplex PCR rounds with it gave rise to the TCR beta libraries. Investigators reported that the first two PCR rounds, at about 11 cycles each, used TRBV1-TRBV30 forward primers with a C-beta reverse primer. TCRdb called the multiplex PCR reads again in MiXCR, with one record for every CDR3 protein. The table has approximately 40,000 distinct CDR3 sequences, nearly 75% seen once. Extraction of RNA together with DNA used about 18-30 mg of unsorted bulk tissue. Sequenced material: liver tumor tissue from sampling region 4. Specified subset: tumor region T4, right-lateral pole. Receptors were obtained from a man aged 40-49 years with primary liver carcinoma and hepatitis B virus infection.

Only a few counts were recorded for this clonotype. The junction departs from the called germline gene at one end, perhaps through a read error. The gene calls are TRBV4-3 and TRBJ2-2; perhaps TRBD2 as D (5 bases). This CDR3 has 14 residues. Germline values: CDR1 LGHNA, CDR2 YSLEER. The CDR3 loop reads CACSQVEGTGELFF. Written as DNA, the CDR3 is TGCGCCTGCAGCCAAGTAGAGGGCACCGGGGAGCTGTTTTTT.

This clonotype was detected ten times or more. This could be a read error, since a much larger clone is one nucleotide away. The rearrangement links TRBV12-3 or TRBV12-4 to TRBJ1-1; tentatively, D is TRBD1 (6 bases). This CDR3 is built from 16 residues. Trimming left V 3 bases short and J 4 bases short, with 18 bases between. CDR3 nucleotide sequence: TGTGCCAGCAGTTTCGGTCAGGGGAACATGAGCACTGAAGCTTTCTTT. Translated, it gives CASSFGQGNMSTEAFF.

The chain carries TRBV7-9 and TRBJ1-2; D remains ambiguous. V lost 5 bases to trimming and J lost 12 bases, with 25 bases between them. The germline gives CDR1 SEHNR, CDR2 FQNEAQ (reference sequence). The CDR3 length is 15 residues. This chain's CDR3 is CASSPCVGVSRGNTF. The DNA for the CDR3 is TGTGCCAGCAGCCCTTGTGTTGGGGTTTCGAGAGGCAACACCTTC. The full variable domain, its missing parts supplied by reference TRBV7-9 and TRBJ1-2, is DTGVSQNPRHKITKRGQNVTFRCDPISEHNRLYWYRQTLGQGPEFLTYFQNEAQLEKSRLLSDRFSAERPKGSFSTLEIQRTEQGDSAMYLCASSPCVGVSRGNTFGSGTRLTVV.

V gene TRBV29-1 combines with J gene TRBJ1-2, with TRBD1 as a possible D gene (6 bases). The CDR3 runs 13 residues. CDR1 SQVTM and CDR2 ANQGSEA come from the germline V gene. CDR3 amino acids: CSASRGPENGYTF. Here the CDR3 DNA reads TGCAGTGCCTCGCGGGGGCCTGAGAATGGCTACACCTTC.

This clonotype was observed once. Compared with germline, one end of the junction differs, possibly owing to a read error. The J gene is TRBJ2-7, the V gene TRBV7-9; tentatively, D is TRBD1 or TRBD2 (7 bases each). CDR1 SEHNR and CDR2 FQNEAQ come from the germline V gene (reference sequence). This CDR3 is built from 14 residues. CDR3 sequence: CASSQRDRNYEQYF. The CDR3 coding sequence is TGTGCCAGCAGCCAGCGGGACAGAAACTACGAGCAGTACTTT. Full variable domain (outside the CDR3, taken from reference TRBV7-9 and TRBJ2-7): DTGVSQNPRHKITKRGQNVTFRCDPISEHNRLYWYRQTLGQGPEFLTYFQNEAQLEKSRLLSDRFSAERPKGSFSTLEIQRTEQGDSAMYLCASSQRDRNYEQYFGPGTRLTVT.

With regard to this clonotype: At one boundary the junction diverges from the germline segment, which might be a read error. The gene calls are TRBV11-3 and TRBJ2-1; no firm D call. CDR1 and CDR2 from the germline V gene are SGHNT and YENEEA. This CDR3 spans 14 amino acids. The CDR3 bases are TGTGCTAGCAGCTTACTCGTCTCGAACAATGAGCAGTTCTTC. Translating it yields CASSLLVSNNEQFF.

Comments on this clonotype: At one boundary the junction diverges from the germline segment, which might be a read error. The chain recombines TRBV5-1 with TRBJ2-1; 11 bases line up with TRBD2. The CDR3 is 15 residues long. From germline, CDR1 is SGHRS and CDR2 YFSETQ. The chain's CDR3 is CPSCTLAGGPNEQFF. The CDR3 nucleotides read TGCCCCAGCTGCACCCTAGCGGGAGGCCCCAATGAGCAGTTCTTC.

A note on this clonotype: At one end the junction does not follow the germline gene, possibly because of a read error. The V gene is TRBV24-1, the J gene TRBJ1-1, with D possibly TRBD1 on 5 matching bases. CDR1 and CDR2 (germline): KGHDR, SFDVKD. This CDR3 has 15 residues. DNA of the CDR3: TGTGCCACCCGTGACTCCAGGGAGATTGGCATTGAAGCTTTCTTT. Translated: CATRDSREIGIEAFF.

In this sample, this clonotype turned up many times. With a much larger clone just one base away, this may be a read error. This chain connects TRBV28 to TRBJ2-1; 7 bases agree with TRBD2. There are 15 residues in the CDR3. Germline-derived CDR1 and CDR2 are MDHEN and SYDVKM. CDR3 region: CASSLRESSYSEQFF. Here the CDR3 DNA reads TGTGCCAGCAGTTTGCGGGAGAGCTCCTACAGTGAGCAGTTCTTC.

As regards this clonotype: A read error may explain this, as a much larger clone is one base away. This chain joins TRBV6-5 and TRBJ2-1; TRBD2 aligns across 8 bases. This CDR3 region has 11 residues. Germline V lookup: CDR1 MNHEY, CDR2 SVGAGI. The CDR3 reads CASGSGGERFF. The CDR3 DNA follows: TGTGCCAGCGGGAGCGGGGGTGAGCGGTTCTTC.

Note on this clonotype: The CDR3 ends on some other residue instead of the conserved phenylalanine or tryptophan, so this is likely a read error. The chain recombines TRBV14 with TRBJ1-1; TRBD1 matches 9 bases. The length of the CDR3 is 13 residues. Germline V gives CDR1 SGHDN, CDR2 FVKESK. DNA of the CDR3: TGTGCCAGGAGCCAAGGACAGGGGATAGAAGCTTTCTTG. Translated, it gives CARSQGQGIEAFL.

Remarks on this clonotype: The junction does not match germline at one end; this may be a read error. The CDR3: CTSSQTLVSPLYF. CDR3 nucleotide sequence: TGTACCAGCAGCCAGACACTGGTTTCACCCCTCTACTTT. This chain links TRBV11-1 with TRBJ1-6; D not resolved. The length of the CDR3 is 13 residues. Germline values: CDR1 SGHAT, CDR2 FQDESV (reference sequence). Supplemented by reference TRBV11-1 and TRBJ1-6, the full variable domain reads EAEVAQSPRYKITEKSQAVAFWCDPISGHATLYWYRQILGQGPELLVQFQDESVVDDSQLPKDRFSAERLKGVDSTLKIQPAELGDSAMYLCTSSQTLVSPLYFGNGTRLTVT.

Points on this clonotype: At one end, the junction sequence differs from germline, possibly due to a read error. The chain recombines TRBV29-1 with TRBJ1-2; the D is unclear. CDR1 and CDR2 from the germline V gene are SQVTM and ANQGSEA. CDR3 length equals 14 residues. The CDR3 reads CNVEVDEPGIGYTF. Written as DNA, the CDR3 is TGCAACGTTGAAGTTGACGAACCCGGTATTGGCTACACCTTC. Full variable domain (outside the CDR3, taken from reference TRBV29-1 and TRBJ1-2): SAVISQKPSRDICQRGTSLTIQCQVDSQVTMMFWYRQQPGQSLTLIATANQGSEATYESGFVIDKFPISRPNLTFSTLTVSNMSPEDSSIYLCNVEVDEPGIGYTFGSGTRLTVV.

A remark on this clonotype: A much larger clonotype is one base distant, so this may be a read error. J is TRBJ2-3 and V is TRBV3-1; no clear D gene. The CDR3 totals 12 residues. Germline lookup yields CDR1 LGHDT and CDR2 YNNKEL (reference sequence). CDR3 protein: CASRQVGDTQYF. As DNA, the CDR3 is TGTGCCAGCAGACAAGTCGGAGATACGCAGTATTTT.

V is TRBV12-3 or TRBV12-4 and J is TRBJ1-5; D may be TRBD1 (5 bases). V shed 5 bases and J shed 9 bases, with 14 bases lying between them. CDR3 size: 13 residues. CDR3 in amino acids: CASSTRGVGPQHF. The CDR3 DNA is TGTGCCAGCAGTACTAGGGGTGTGGGGCCCCAGCATTTT.

The sample holds one count of this clonotype. The chain is built from TRBV10-3 and TRBJ2-1; TRBD2 aligns across 14 bases. This CDR3 spans 15 amino acids. In germline, CDR1 is ENHRY, CDR2 SYGVKD. This CDR3 is CAIAATSGRAGEQFF. The DNA of the CDR3 is TGTGCTATCGCTGCGACTAGCGGGAGGGCCGGGGAGCAGTTCTTC.

A word on this clonotype: Likely a read error: the CDR3 ends without its conserved phenylalanine or tryptophan. The V and J genes are TRBV28 and TRBJ1-5, with 9 nucleotides matching TRBD1. This CDR3 is 13 amino acids long. Germline V gene lookup returns CDR1 MDHEN and CDR2 SYDVKM. V gave up 5 bases and J gave up 7 bases; unmatched junction bases: 3. CDR3 protein: CASSTGTGQPQHV. Here the CDR3 DNA reads TGTGCCAGCAGTACAGGGACAGGGCAGCCCCAGCATGTT.

V is TRBV7-8 and J is TRBJ2-4; unclear D gene. V lost 4 bases and J lost 0, with 16 bases in between. This CDR3 spans 17 amino acids. The germline V gene has CDR1 SGHVS and CDR2 FQNEAQ. CDR3 sequence reads: CASSSLSGGLAKNIQYF. As DNA, the CDR3 is TGTGCCAGCAGCTCCCTTTCCGGCGGATTAGCCAAAAACATTCAGTACTTC.

About this clonotype: An end of the junction differs from the germline gene, which may be a read error. The V gene is TRBV11-2, the J gene TRBJ2-7, with D uncertain. The length of the CDR3 is 14 residues. CDR1 and CDR2 from the germline V gene are SGHAT and FQNNGV. The DNA for the CDR3 is TGTGCCAGCAACTTAGATCGACAAGCCTGGGAGCAGTACTTC. Protein: CASNLDRQAWEQYF.

At least ten counts were recorded for this clonotype. The V call is TRBV24-1, the J call TRBJ2-1, with 9 bases identical to TRBD2. Germline V gene data show CDR1 as KGHDR and CDR2 as SFDVKD. The length of the CDR3 is 17 residues. Unmatched junction bases numbered 7, after V lost 5 bases and J lost 0 bases. The CDR3 DNA reads as TGTGCCACCAGTGGCCTCTCTAGCGGGAACTCCTACAATGAGCAGTTCTTC. This encodes CATSGLSSGNSYNEQFF.

On this clonotype itself: The conserved closing phenylalanine or tryptophan is absent in this CDR3, likely reflecting a read error. V and J are TRBV29-1 and TRBJ2-7; D assignment may be TRBD1 or TRBD2 (5 bases each). CDR1 SQVTM and CDR2 ANQGSEA come from the germline V gene. This CDR3 is built from 16 residues. The ends were cut back, 7 bases at V and 2 bases at J, with 24 bases in the middle. The CDR3 spells CSATTYGTGTPYEQYL. The CDR3 nucleotides are TGCAGCGCCACGACATATGGGACCGGCACTCCCTACGAGCAGTACTTA.

Concerning this clonotype itself: At one end, the junction sequence differs from germline, possibly due to a read error. The rearrangement uses TRBV7-9 and TRBJ2-3; either TRBD1 or TRBD2 may fit D (5 bases each). Germline-derived CDR1 and CDR2 are SEHNR and FQNEAQ (reference sequence). The CDR3 totals 15 residues. The CDR3 sequence: CVSSLDTDGADTQYF. CDR3 bases: TGTGTCAGCAGCTTGGACACGGACGGGGCAGATACGCAGTATTTT.

Points on this clonotype: At one end, the junction sequence differs from germline, possibly due to a read error. The genes are TRBV28 and TRBJ2-2; D is possibly TRBD2 (5 bases). Germline CDR1 MDHEN, CDR2 SYDVKM. The CDR3 is 15 amino acids. The CDR3 coding sequence is TGCGCCAGCAGTTTGCCCATCGGGGACACCGGGGAGCTGTTTTTT. Translated: CASSLPIGDTGELFF.

This clonotype is a singleton in its sample. At one end the junction does not follow the germline gene, possibly because of a read error. This chain connects TRBV4-3 to TRBJ2-7, with D tentatively TRBD1 (6 bases). Germline V gene data show CDR1 as LGHNA and CDR2 as YSLEER. The CDR3 covers 14 residues. The CDR3 reads CANSPKDSTYEQNF. The CDR3 nucleotides are TGCGCCAACAGTCCCAAGGACAGCACCTACGAGCAGAACTTC.

This clonotype has ten or more counts. The chain uses TRBV19 and TRBJ2-3; tentatively, D is TRBD1 or TRBD2 (5 bases each). The germline gives CDR1 LNHDA, CDR2 SQIVND (reference sequence). V was pared by 5 bases and J by 6 bases, with 15 bases between. The CDR3 spans 14 residues. The CDR3 DNA sequence: TGTGCCAGTAGTTCCGGGACCAAGACCGATACGCAGTATTTT. Its protein product is CASSSGTKTDTQYF.

About this clonotype itself: This likely comes from a read error, as the CDR3 has no conserved phenylalanine or tryptophan at its end. V usage is TRBV6-5 and J usage is TRBJ2-1, with 7 bases aligning to TRBD1. The CDR3 extends over 15 amino acids. Germline CDR1 and CDR2: MNHEY and SVGAGI. The CDR3 nucleotides read TGTACCAGCAGTAACGCCGGACAGGCGAACAATGAGCAGTTCCTC. Translating gives CTSSNAGQANNEQFL.

A remark on this clonotype: No conserved phenylalanine or tryptophan is present at the end of the CDR3, so a read error is the likely explanation. The rearrangement links TRBV6-1 to TRBJ2-1; TRBD2 matches at 13 bases. CDR1 is MNHNS and CDR2 is SASEGT in the germline V gene. This CDR3 comprises 15 residues. The DNA for the CDR3 is TGTCCCAGCAGAGGGGGACTAGCGGGGATTTATGAGCAGTTCCTC. It yields the protein CPSRGGLAGIYEQFL.

Concerning this clonotype: At one end, the junction sequence differs from germline, possibly due to a read error. This chain joins TRBV29-1 and TRBJ1-1; D remains unclear. The length of the CDR3 is 15 residues. Germline loops: CDR1 SQVTM, CDR2 ANQGSEA. This chain's CDR3 is CSVRAGWEMNTEASF. The CDR3 nucleotides are TGCAGCGTTCGGGCGGGGTGGGAAATGAACACTGAAGCCTCCTTT.

This clonotype is labeled medium-sized (0.01 to 0.1%). V usage is TRBV12-3 or TRBV12-4 and J usage is TRBJ2-1; 11 positions agree with TRBD2. The ends lost 8 bases at V and 15 bases at J; junction bases unmatched: 12. This CDR3 has 13 residues. In DNA, the CDR3 is TGTGCCAGCGCCGGACTAGCGGGCCCCAGAGGGTTCTTC. Residues: CASAGLAGPRGFF.

This clonotype was seen more than once but under ten times. A read error may produce the germline difference seen at one junction end. This sequence joins TRBV5-8 and TRBJ1-5; a weak D match, TRBD1 (5 bases). Germline CDR1 reads SGHTS; CDR2 reads YDEGEE. The length of the CDR3 is 13 residues. CDR3 coding DNA: TGTGCCAGCAGCTTGGCAGGGCACCAGCCCCAGCGCTTT. Translating it yields CASSLAGHQPQRF. The whole variable domain, remainder taken from reference TRBV5-8 and TRBJ1-5, is EAGVTQSPTHLIKTRGQQATLRCSPISGHTSVYWYQQALGLGLQFLLWYDEGEERNRGNFPPRFSGRQFPNYSSELNVNALELEDSALYLCASSLAGHQPQRFGDGTRLSIL.